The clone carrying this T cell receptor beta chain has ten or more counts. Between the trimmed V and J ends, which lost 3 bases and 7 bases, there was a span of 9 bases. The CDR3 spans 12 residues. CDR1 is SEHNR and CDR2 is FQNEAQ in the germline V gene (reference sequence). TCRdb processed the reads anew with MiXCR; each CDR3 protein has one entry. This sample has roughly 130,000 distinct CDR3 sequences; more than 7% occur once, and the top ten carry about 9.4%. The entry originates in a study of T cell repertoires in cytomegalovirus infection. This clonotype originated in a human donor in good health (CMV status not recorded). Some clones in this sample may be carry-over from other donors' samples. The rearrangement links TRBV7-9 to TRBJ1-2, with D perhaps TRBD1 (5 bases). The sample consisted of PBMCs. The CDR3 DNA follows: TGTGCCAGCAGCTTTAATACAGGTGGCTACACCTTC. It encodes CASSFNTGGYTF.